This TCR beta chain was identified during a study of T cell repertoires in cytomegalovirus infection. Study information: Indications came from public TCR beta signatures; they pointed to CMV infection and to a matching HLA type. Regarding the study as a whole: Pooled public TCR beta family frequency picked out CMV carriers with the relevant HLA. The study found HLA-C-restricted CMV-specific TCR beta clonotypes dominating the ex vivo response.

V was cut by 8 bases and J by 1 base, with 11 bases left in between. The CDR3 length is 13 residues. MiXCR was run by TCRdb on the reads, yielding one entry per CDR3 protein. This table has 750,000 to 900,000 distinct CDR3 sequences, about 28% appearing once. At least ten counts were recorded for this clonotype. Its antigen is currently unknown. Sequencing was performed on cultured CD8+ T cells from PBMCs, taken from culture after CMV antigen stimulation. The clonotype comes from a human donor in good health (CMV status not recorded). Some clones in this sample may be carry-over from other donors' samples. The chain carries TRBV12-3 or TRBV12-4 and TRBJ2-5; a possible D gene is TRBD2 (6 bases). CDR3 in DNA: TGTGCCAGCTCAGGACTAATCCAAGAGACCCAGTACTTC. Encoded protein: CASSGLIQETQYF.